This is a list of T cell receptor beta chains from one sample in a study of blood T cell repertoires in COVID-19. Using immunoSEQ multiplex PCR, the repertoire was profiled, and TCRdb retains in-frame clones only, with some absent. The sample records 60,000 or so clones, 87% being singletons. Material: peripheral blood. The source of these receptors is a human donor with acute or convalescent COVID-19. The donor label of this sample is uncertain. Each CDR3 is given with its conserved first and last residue. D genes are given only for firm matches. For some rows the clone size is stated as once, few or many, or as a class when expanded; others skip it.

TRBJ2-7 | TRBV16 | NA | NA | CASSQSSGGFYEQYF | TGTGCCAGCAGCCAATCGTCAGGGGGGTTCTACGAGCAGTACTTC
TRBJ1-4 | TRBV4-2 | NA | TRBD1 | CASSRSETGVWEKLFF | TGTGCCAGCAGCCGGTCGGAGACAGGGGTTTGGGAAAAACTGTTTTTT
TRBJ2-2 | TRBV25-1 | once | NA | CASSEWGVNTGELFF | TGTGCCAGCAGTGAATGGGGGGTGAACACCGGGGAGCTGTTTTTT
TRBJ2-3 | TRBV10-3 | once | NA | CAISESTRAGTTDTQYF | TGTGCCATCAGTGAGTCGACGAGGGCAGGCACCACAGATACGCAGTATTTT
TRBJ2-2 | TRBV11-3 | NA | TRBD1 | CASSSQGVTGELFF | TGTGCCAGCAGCTCCCAGGGGGTGACCGGGGAGCTGTTTTTT
TRBJ2-3 | TRBV30 | NA | NA | CAWSALLSEVTDTQYF | TGTGCCTGGAGTGCACTCCTAAGCGAGGTCACAGATACGCAGTATTTT
TRBJ1-3 | TRBV11-2 | NA | NA | CASSFGRGLGSGNTIYF | TGTGCCAGCAGCTTCGGCCGGGGTCTGGGGTCTGGAAACACCATATATTTT
TRBJ1-1 | TRBV18 | NA | TRBD1 | CASSPPGQGEAFF | TGTGCCAGCTCACCACCGGGACAGGGTGAAGCTTTCTTT
TRBJ2-7 | TRBV5-6 | NA | TRBD1 | CASSLRPTGGYEQYF | TGTGCCAGCAGCTTGCGACCCACAGGGGGCTACGAGCAGTACTTC
TRBJ2-3 | TRBV7-9 | NA | NA | CASSLASGTQDTQYF | TGTGCCAGCAGCTTAGCTTCAGGGACTCAAGATACGCAGTATTTT
TRBJ2-5 | TRBV6-5 | NA | NA | CASISDQETQYF | TGTGCCAGCATCAGCGACCAAGAGACCCAGTACTTC
TRBJ2-7 | TRBV13 | once | TRBD2 | CASSLMVPSGSNEQYF | TGTGCCAGCAGCTTAATGGTGCCTAGCGGGAGTAACGAGCAGTACTTC
TRBJ2-2 | TRBV5-4 | NA | TRBD1 | CASSLRRETGLNTGELFF | TGTGCCAGCAGCTTACGGCGTGAGACAGGGTTGAACACCGGGGAGCTGTTTTTT
TRBJ2-7 | TRBV10-1 | once | TRBD2 | CASSRAGDNEQYF | TGCGCCAGCAGTAGAGCGGGAGACAACGAGCAGTACTTC
TRBJ1-2 | TRBV20-1 | NA | NA | CSASAGYGYTF | TGCAGTGCTAGTGCCGGGTATGGCTACACCTTC
TRBJ2-2 | TRBV28 | few | TRBD1 | CASSLALGTGPRELFF | TGTGCCAGCAGTTTAGCCCTCGGGACAGGACCCCGGGAGCTGTTTTTT
TRBJ2-1 | TRBV10-1 | NA | TRBD2 | CASSESASGGANEQFF | TGCGCCAGCAGTGAGTCCGCTAGCGGGGGGGCAAATGAGCAGTTCTTC
TRBJ2-4 | TRBV7-9 | NA | TRBD2 | CASSPGTSGSLAKNIQYF | TGTGCCAGCAGCCCCGGGACTAGCGGCTCCCTAGCCAAAAACATTCAGTACTTC
TRBJ2-3 | TRBV3-1/TRBV3-2 | NA | TRBD2 | CASSQRTSSTDTQYF | TGTGCCAGCAGCCAGCGGACTAGCTCGACAGATACGCAGTATTTT
TRBJ2-7 | TRBV19 | once | NA | CASSITPQVDSYEQYF | TGTGCCAGTAGTATTACCCCTCAAGTAGATTCCTACGAGCAGTACTTC
TRBJ1-2 | TRBV27 | NA | NA | CASRRTGSVYGYTF | TGTGCCAGCAGACGTACAGGGTCCGTCTATGGCTACACCTTC
TRBJ1-5 | TRBV7-2 | NA | TRBD1 | CASSDSTGGSQPQHF | TGTGCCAGCAGCGACTCTACAGGGGGTAGCCAGCCCCAGCATTTT